Below, 18 T cell receptor beta chains from the same sample are listed, as sequenced in a study of T cells after yellow fever vaccination. TCRdb re-derived calls from the 5' RACE reads in MiXCR, one entry per CDR3 protein. Of approximately 330,000 distinct CDR3 sequences listed, 12% are singletons. Material: CD4+ T cells sorted from PBMCs, obtained 15 days after the yellow fever booster vaccination. These receptors came from a man between 18 and 29 years old who received the YFV17D yellow fever vaccine.

The chain carries TRBV4-3 and TRBJ2-2; 8 positions match TRBD2. The CDR3 extends over 16 amino acids. Per the germline V gene, CDR1 is LGHNA and CDR2 is YSLEER. The ends lost 3 bases at V and 2 bases at J; junction bases unmatched: 5. The CDR3 here is CASSHLSGENTGELFF. Written as DNA, the CDR3 is TGCGCCAGCAGCCACCTTAGCGGGGAAAACACCGGGGAGCTGTTTTTT.

In this sample, this clonotype turned up a few times. This chain uses TRBV7-9 with TRBJ1-1; D perhaps matches TRBD1 (5 bases). CDR3 length: 15 amino acids. CDR1 is SEHNR, CDR2 FQNEAQ, per germline (reference sequence). The V end was cut by 5 bases, the J end by 2 bases, with 15 bases between. CDR3 nucleotide sequence: TGTGCCAGCAGCCCCGGGACGGACCTTAACACTGAAGCTTTCTTT. It encodes CASSPGTDLNTEAFF.

The chain uses TRBV3-1 and TRBJ2-1; no definite D call. CDR1 is LGHDT, CDR2 YNNKEL, per germline (reference sequence). The CDR3 is 14 amino acids. V shed 4 bases and J shed 3 bases, with 10 bases lying between them. The DNA for the CDR3 is TGTGCCAGCAGCCTAGGGTCTGGCTACAATGAGCAGTTCTTC. Its translation is CASSLGSGYNEQFF.

This clonotype was seen only a few times. The J gene is TRBJ1-5, the V gene TRBV18; D remains unclear. The CDR3 is 14 amino acids. The germline V gene encodes CDR1 KGHSH and CDR2 LQKENI. The V end was cut by 1 base, the J end by 2 bases, with 6 bases between. The CDR3 here is CASSPLRGNQPQHF. The CDR3 DNA is TGTGCCAGCTCACCACTCAGAGGCAATCAGCCCCAGCATTTT.

The chain combines TRBV18 with TRBJ1-1, with no clear D. The ends were cut back, 0 bases at V and 1 base at J, with 9 bases in the middle. Germline CDR1 KGHSH, CDR2 LQKENI. The length of the CDR3 is 15 residues. The DNA for the CDR3 is TGTGCCAGCTCACCACCGCTAGGACGGAACACTGAAGCTTTCTTT. Its translation is CASSPPLGRNTEAFF.

The chain recombines TRBV5-1 with TRBJ2-1, with 14 bases identical to TRBD2. The junction had 4 bases not matched to a gene; V was cut back by 2 bases and J by 0 bases. Germline CDR1 and CDR2: SGHRS and YFSETQ. CDR3 length equals 18 residues. This CDR3 reads CASSFWTSGRSSYNEQFF. The CDR3 DNA reads as TGCGCCAGCAGCTTCTGGACTAGCGGGAGGAGCTCCTACAATGAGCAGTTCTTC.

This clonotype was counted at least ten times. The chain combines TRBV18 with TRBJ1-1; 12 bases are shared with TRBD1. V gave up 3 bases and J gave up 4 bases; unmatched junction bases: 0. Germline CDR1 reads KGHSH; CDR2 reads LQKENI. The CDR3 has 14 residues. The chain's CDR3 is CASSPGQGATEAFF. CDR3 coding DNA: TGTGCCAGCTCACCGGGACAGGGGGCCACTGAAGCTTTCTTT.

This clonotype has a handful of counts. The junction does not match germline at one end; this may be a read error. V usage is TRBV11-2 and J usage is TRBJ1-4; a possible D gene is TRBD1 (5 bases). The CDR3 covers 13 residues. Germline assignment: CDR1 SGHAT and CDR2 FQNNGV. CDR3 sequence: CASSRGGNEKLFF. DNA for the CDR3: TGCGCCAGCAGCCGTGGGGGGAATGAAAAACTGTTTTTT.

This clonotype was counted only a few times. The rearrangement links TRBV11-1 to TRBJ1-2; possible D gene TRBD1, 5 bases. CDR1 and CDR2 (germline): SGHAT, FQDESV (reference sequence). V lost 6 bases and J 4 bases, leaving 12 bases between the germline ends. This CDR3 is built from 13 residues. Here the CDR3 reads CASRRTRGYGYTF. DNA for the CDR3: TGTGCCAGCAGGAGGACAAGAGGCTATGGCTACACCTTC.

This clonotype came up a few times. V is TRBV12-3 or TRBV12-4 and J is TRBJ1-6, with D possibly matching TRBD1 (5 bases). The CDR3 contains 11 residues. Trimming took 4 bases from V and 14 from J, leaving 9 bases between them. The CDR3 DNA reads TGTGCCAGCAGTTGGGGGGAAACCCTCCACTTT. It specifies CASSWGETLHF.

This clonotype was counted between two and nine times. J is TRBJ2-7 and V is TRBV7-2; perhaps TRBD2 as D (6 bases). The germline V gene has CDR1 SGHTA and CDR2 FQGNSA. V lost 1 base and J 7 bases, leaving 14 bases between the germline ends. The CDR3 consists of 14 residues. In DNA form, the CDR3 reads TGTGCCAGCAGCTTAGATACGGGGGTTAGGGAGCAGTACGTC. Its protein product is CASSLDTGVREQYV.

Ten or more counts support this clonotype. The chain is built from TRBV12-3 or TRBV12-4 and TRBJ1-1; D gene ambiguous. V dropped 6 bases and J dropped 2 bases, with 10 bases sitting between them. The CDR3 runs 13 residues. CDR3 sequence reads: CASSLQLNTEAFF. In DNA form, the CDR3 reads TGTGCCAGCAGCTTACAGCTAAACACTGAAGCTTTCTTT.

This clonotype turned up a few times. The rearrangement uses TRBV7-2 and TRBJ2-1; D is possibly TRBD1 (5 bases). This CDR3 is 15 amino acids long. The germline CDR1 and CDR2 sequences are SGHTA and FQGNSA. V lost 1 base to trimming and J lost 11 bases, with 18 bases between them. The CDR3: CASSLGRAWAGKQFF. Written as DNA, the CDR3 is TGTGCCAGCAGCTTAGGCAGGGCCTGGGCAGGTAAGCAGTTCTTC.

This clonotype was seen a handful of times. V and J are TRBV5-1 and TRBJ2-4; TRBD1 agrees at 8 bases. The V segment lost 1 base and the J segment 8 bases; nucleotides outside the gene matches: 5. Germline V lookup: CDR1 SGHRS, CDR2 YFSETQ. There are 14 residues in the CDR3. CDR3 DNA sequence: TGCGCCAGCAGCTTGACAGGGGGTCTAGACATTCAGTACTTC. Encoded protein: CASSLTGGLDIQYF.

CDR3 in DNA: TGTGCCAGCAGTGATGTCAGGGGCCTTACCTATGGCTACACCTTC. Translated: CASSDVRGLTYGYTF. The genes are TRBV6-1 and TRBJ1-2; a weak D match, TRBD1 (6 bases). Trimming left V 3 bases short and J 4 bases short, with 15 bases between. CDR3 length: 15 residues. Looked up from germline, CDR1 is MNHNS and CDR2 is SASEGT.

The rearrangement uses TRBV10-3 and TRBJ2-3, with unresolved D. The V and J ends lost 0 bases and 7 bases respectively, with 17 bases between them. Germline CDR1 and CDR2: ENHRY and SYGVKD. The CDR3 has 16 amino acids. The CDR3 sequence is CAISESGRPESHTQYF. The CDR3 DNA sequence: TGTGCCATCAGTGAGTCGGGTAGGCCAGAAAGCCATACGCAGTATTTT.

The V and J genes are TRBV30 and TRBJ1-2; D not resolved. This CDR3 has 12 residues. Trimming took off 0 bases at V and 4 bases at J, with 6 bases between the two ends. Germline-derived CDR1 and CDR2 are GTSNPN and SVGIG (reference sequence). The chain's CDR3 is CAWSVRSYGYTF. In DNA, the CDR3 is TGTGCCTGGAGTGTAAGGAGCTATGGCTACACCTTC.

Ten or more counts support this clonotype. The chain employs TRBV28 and TRBJ1-4; 9 bases are a match to TRBD1. CDR1 is MDHEN and CDR2 is SYDVKM in the germline V gene. V shed 4 bases, J shed 7 bases, and the junction held 13 bases outside the gene matches. This CDR3 region has 17 residues. The CDR3 DNA is TGTGCCAGCAGTTCCTCCGGGACAGGGTCCCTTGGTGAAAAACTGTTTTTT. This sequence encodes CASSSSGTGSLGEKLFF.